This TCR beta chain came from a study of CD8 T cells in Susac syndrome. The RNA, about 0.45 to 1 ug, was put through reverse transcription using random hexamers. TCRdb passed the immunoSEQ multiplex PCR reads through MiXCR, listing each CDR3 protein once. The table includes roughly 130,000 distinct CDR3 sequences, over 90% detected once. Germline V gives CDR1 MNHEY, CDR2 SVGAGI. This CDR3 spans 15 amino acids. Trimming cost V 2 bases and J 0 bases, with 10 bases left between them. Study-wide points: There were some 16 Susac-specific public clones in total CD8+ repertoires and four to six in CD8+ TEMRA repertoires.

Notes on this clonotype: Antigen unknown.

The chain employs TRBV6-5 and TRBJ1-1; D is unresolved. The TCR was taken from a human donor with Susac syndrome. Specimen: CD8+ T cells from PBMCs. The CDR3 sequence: CASSYHKVLNTEAFF. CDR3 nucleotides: TGTGCCAGCAGTTACCATAAGGTCCTGAACACTGAAGCTTTCTTT.